This T cell receptor beta chain was identified in a study of OX40 agonist ivuxolimab in advanced cancers. Study at large: Each dose-escalation patient presented with hepatocellular carcinoma, melanoma, renal cell or head and neck cancer.

As for this clone: Other DNA sequences in this specimen translate into the identical CDR3.

The protocol was immunoSEQ multiplex PCR, while the TCRdb copy is restricted to in-frame clones and leaves out a portion. The data hold some 75,000 clones, with around 87% observed a single time. Per germline, CDR1 GTSNPN and CDR2 SVGIG (reference sequence). The CDR3 is made up of 16 amino acids. V was shortened by 0 bases and J by 0 bases, with 14 bases between the two germline ends. The chain recombines TRBV30 with TRBJ1-2, with D unclear. This TCR derives from an adult with an advanced solid tumor such as melanoma, head and neck, liver or kidney cancer. This specimen consisted of CD4+ or CD8+ T cells sorted from blood, obtained in a trial of the OX40 agonist ivuxolimab. CDR3: CAWSVRSRAANYGYTF. The CDR3 coding sequence is TGTGCCTGGAGTGTACGTAGTAGGGCCGCTAACTATGGCTACACCTTC.